This T cell receptor (beta chain) was captured by sequencing in a study of blood T cell repertoires in COVID-19. Clones were read by immunoSEQ multiplex PCR, and TCRdb kept only the in-frame ones, dropping some. The sample includes 450,000 to 500,000 clones, roughly 87% seen only once; the top ten take 0.7%. Only one count was recorded for this clone. Germline CDR1 is KGHSH and CDR2 is LQKENI. J gave up 4 bases and V 6 bases, and 14 bases lay outside the gene matches. The CDR3 is 17 residues long. Living in 25 or so US areas, the participants were between about 18 and 95 years of age. Donors in Cohort 3 counted as recovered after two negative PCRs, clearance, or symptom resolution.

The gene calls are TRBV18 and TRBJ2-2; the match to TRBD1 covers 7 bases. Sequenced input: PBMCs or T cells enriched from blood (not recorded which). The sequence was obtained from a woman younger than 35 who had recovered from COVID-19. The CDR3 bases are TGTGCCAGCTCTATCCGGACAGGTACCTCGAGCACCGGGGAGCTGTTTTTT. Its translation: CASSIRTGTSSTGELFF.